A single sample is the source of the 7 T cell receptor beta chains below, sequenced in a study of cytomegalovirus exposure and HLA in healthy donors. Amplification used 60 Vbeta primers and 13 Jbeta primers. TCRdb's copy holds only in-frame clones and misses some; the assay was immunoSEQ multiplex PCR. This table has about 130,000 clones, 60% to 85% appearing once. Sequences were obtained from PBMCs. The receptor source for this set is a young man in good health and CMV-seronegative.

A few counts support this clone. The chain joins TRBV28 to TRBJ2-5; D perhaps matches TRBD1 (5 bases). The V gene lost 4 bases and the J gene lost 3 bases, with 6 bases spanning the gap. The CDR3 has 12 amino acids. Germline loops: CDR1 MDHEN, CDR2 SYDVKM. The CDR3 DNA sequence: TGTGCCAGCAGTTCAGGGAAAGAGACCCAGTACTTC. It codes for CASSSGKETQYF.

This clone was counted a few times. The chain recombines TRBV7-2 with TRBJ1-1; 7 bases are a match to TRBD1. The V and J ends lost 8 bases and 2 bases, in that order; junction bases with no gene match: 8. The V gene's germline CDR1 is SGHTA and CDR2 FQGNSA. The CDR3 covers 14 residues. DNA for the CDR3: TGTGCCAGCGAATTTACAGGGGCCAACACTGAAGCTTTCTTT. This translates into CASEFTGANTEAFF.

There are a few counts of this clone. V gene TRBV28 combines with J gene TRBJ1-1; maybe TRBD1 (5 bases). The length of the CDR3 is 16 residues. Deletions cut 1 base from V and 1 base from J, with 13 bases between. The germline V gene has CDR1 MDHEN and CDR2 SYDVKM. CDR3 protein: CASSLYDYRPNTEAFF. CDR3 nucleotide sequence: TGTGCCAGCAGTTTATATGATTACAGGCCGAACACTGAAGCTTTCTTT.

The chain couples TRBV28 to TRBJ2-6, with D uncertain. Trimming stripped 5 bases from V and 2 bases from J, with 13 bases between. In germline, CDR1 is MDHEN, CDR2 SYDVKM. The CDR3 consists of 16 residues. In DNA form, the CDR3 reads TGTGCCAGCAGTACGACGGTAGCTCCTGGGGCCAACGTCCTGACTTTC. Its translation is CASSTTVAPGANVLTF.

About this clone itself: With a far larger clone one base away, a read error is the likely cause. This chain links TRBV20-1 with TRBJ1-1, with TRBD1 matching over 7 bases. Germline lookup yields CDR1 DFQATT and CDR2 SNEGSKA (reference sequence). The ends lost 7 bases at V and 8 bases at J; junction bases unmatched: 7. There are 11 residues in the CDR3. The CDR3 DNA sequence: TGCAGTGATACCCTGGGACAGGAAGCTTTCTTT. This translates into CSDTLGQEAFF.

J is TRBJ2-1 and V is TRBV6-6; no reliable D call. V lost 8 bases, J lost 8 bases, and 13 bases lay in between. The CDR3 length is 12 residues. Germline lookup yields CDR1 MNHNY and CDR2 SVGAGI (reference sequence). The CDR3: CASEDLAYEQFF. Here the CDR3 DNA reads TGTGCCAGCGAGGATTTGGCGTATGAGCAGTTCTTC.

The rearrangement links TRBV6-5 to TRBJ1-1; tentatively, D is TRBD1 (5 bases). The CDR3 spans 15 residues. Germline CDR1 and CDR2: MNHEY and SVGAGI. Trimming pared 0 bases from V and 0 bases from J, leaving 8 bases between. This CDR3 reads CASSYSGGMNTEAFF. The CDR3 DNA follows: TGTGCCAGCAGTTACTCGGGGGGGATGAACACTGAAGCTTTCTTT.